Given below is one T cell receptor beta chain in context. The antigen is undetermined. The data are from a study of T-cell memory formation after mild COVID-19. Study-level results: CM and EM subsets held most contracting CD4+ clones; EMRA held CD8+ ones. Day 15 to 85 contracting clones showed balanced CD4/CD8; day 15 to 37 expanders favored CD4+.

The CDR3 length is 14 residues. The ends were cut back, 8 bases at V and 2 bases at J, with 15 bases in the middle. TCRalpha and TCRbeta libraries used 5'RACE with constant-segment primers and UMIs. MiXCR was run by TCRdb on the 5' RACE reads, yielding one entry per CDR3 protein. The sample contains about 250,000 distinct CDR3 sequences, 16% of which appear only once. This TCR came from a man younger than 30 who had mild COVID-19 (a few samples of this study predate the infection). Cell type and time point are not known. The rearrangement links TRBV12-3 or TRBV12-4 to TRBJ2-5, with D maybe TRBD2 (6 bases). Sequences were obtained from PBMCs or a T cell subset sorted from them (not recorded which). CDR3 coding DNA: TGTGCCAGCGGCCCCGATGCGGGGCAAGAGACCCAGTACTTC. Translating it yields CASGPDAGQETQYF.